This T cell receptor beta chain was profiled in a study of shared clonotypes between healthy human individuals. V lost 3 bases and J lost 3, with 11 bases in between. This CDR3 has 14 amino acids. In germline, CDR1 is LNHDA, CDR2 SQIVND (reference sequence). The naive CD8 fraction comprised CD45RO-negative cells positively selected for CCR7 and excluded terminally differentiated effector memory CD45RA+ cells. Assay used: immunoSEQ multiplex PCR; TCRdb lists only in-frame clones, some missing. The repertoire has about 1.9 million clones, 85% to 95% of them found once; the top ten carry 1.5% to 2%. Material for sequencing was naive CD8+ T cells from PBMCs. The V call is TRBV19, the J call TRBJ2-5; possible D gene TRBD1, 5 bases. The receptor was derived from a man in his late teens or twenties in good health. Some clones in this sample may be carry-over from other donors' samples. CDR3 DNA: TGTGCCAGTAGTATCGAGTCCAGGGAAGAGACCCAGTACTTC. It translates to CASSIESREETQYF.